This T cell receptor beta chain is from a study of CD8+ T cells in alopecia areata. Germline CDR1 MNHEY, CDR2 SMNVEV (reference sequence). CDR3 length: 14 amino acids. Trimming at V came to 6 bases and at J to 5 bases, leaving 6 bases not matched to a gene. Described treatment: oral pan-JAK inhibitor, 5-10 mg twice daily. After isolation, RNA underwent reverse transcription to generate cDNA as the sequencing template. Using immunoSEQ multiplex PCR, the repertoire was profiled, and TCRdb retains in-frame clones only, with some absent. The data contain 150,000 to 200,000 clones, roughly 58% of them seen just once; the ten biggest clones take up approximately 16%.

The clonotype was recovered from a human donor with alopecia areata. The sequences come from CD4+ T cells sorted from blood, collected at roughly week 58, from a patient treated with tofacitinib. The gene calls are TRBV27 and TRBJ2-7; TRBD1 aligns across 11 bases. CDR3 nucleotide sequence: TGTGCCAGCAGCCTGGACAGGGGGCGGAACGAGCAGTACTTC. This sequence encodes CASSLDRGRNEQYF.